These 10 T cell receptor beta chains came from one sample sequenced in a study of HIV-infected patients and healthy controls. Reverse transcription used about 510 ng RNA and constant-region primers for alpha and beta. Separate chain-specific third strand synthesis with multiplexing indices produced the alpha and beta libraries. TCRdb processed the 5' RACE reads anew with MiXCR; each CDR3 protein has one entry. In the table there are around 8,300 distinct CDR3 sequences, roughly 6.3% of which are singletons. Antiretroviral therapy had run roughly three months, about 14 weeks, before follow-up blood collection. All unsorted peripheral T cells were captured because whole blood was used without fractionation. The sequenced sample was blood, obtained during antiretroviral therapy. The receptor source for this set is an adult with HIV infection.

On this clonotype itself: Within a library made for alpha chains, this beta chain is off target, and its count is uninformative. The chain employs TRBV11-2 and TRBJ2-7; possibly TRBD2 for D (6 bases). CDR1 is SGHAT and CDR2 is FQNNGV in the germline V gene. The CDR3 is 13 amino acids. V dropped 8 bases and J dropped 5 bases, with 16 bases sitting between them. DNA for the CDR3: TGTGCCAGCGGCACGGGGCCGGGGGACGAGCAGTACTTC. As protein: CASGTGPGDEQYF.

This clonotype has a count of ten or more. This beta chain represents an off-target read in a library built for alpha chains; its size is of limited meaning. The chain is built from TRBV20-1 and TRBJ1-5, with a tentative D call TRBD1 (5 bases). The length of the CDR3 is 15 residues. Germline lookup yields CDR1 DFQATT and CDR2 SNEGSKA (reference sequence). V was shortened by 5 bases and J by 0 bases, with 14 bases between the two germline ends. CDR3 region: CSAADRQYSNQPQHF. CDR3 nucleotide sequence: TGCAGTGCTGCTGACAGACAATATAGCAATCAGCCCCAGCATTTT.

This clonotype came up many times. Since it is a stray read in a library aimed at alpha chains, this beta chain has a size that is not meaningful. The chain is built from TRBV12-3 or TRBV12-4 and TRBJ1-1; TRBD1 might be the D (5 bases). With 4 bases removed from V and 5 bases from J, the gap between germline ends came to 11 bases. The length of the CDR3 is 13 residues. The CDR3 sequence is CASSYMGGTEAFF. In nucleotides, the CDR3 is TGTGCCAGCAGTTATATGGGGGGTACTGAAGCTTTCTTT.

This clonotype is medium-sized. In a library made to pick up alpha chains, this beta chain is a stray read with a size that means little. The chain employs TRBV20-1 and TRBJ1-1, with D hard to call. V was clipped by 1 base and J by 0 bases, with 12 bases between them. CDR1 is DFQATT and CDR2 is SNEGSKA in the germline V gene (reference sequence). This CDR3 has 15 residues. Written as DNA, the CDR3 is TGCAGTGCTAGAGTGGGTCTAGTCATGAACACTGAAGCTTTCTTT. Translation gives CSARVGLVMNTEAFF.

This clonotype was seen many times. Within a library made for alpha chains, this beta chain is off target, and its count is uninformative. The chain uses TRBV2 and TRBJ2-3; 8 bases are shared with TRBD2. CDR1 SNHLY and CDR2 FYNNEI come from the germline V gene. The V gene end was trimmed by 6 bases and the J gene end by 4 bases; junction bases not matched to a gene: 9. There are 15 residues in the CDR3. The chain's CDR3 is CASRVPGLVADTQYF. The CDR3 DNA sequence: TGTGCCAGCAGAGTTCCGGGACTAGTTGCAGATACGCAGTATTTT.

This clonotype was observed at least ten times. Since the library was made to target alpha chains, this beta chain is a stray read and its abundance is not meaningful. V usage is TRBV29-1 and J usage is TRBJ2-3; TRBD1 matches at 9 bases. CDR1 is SQVTM, CDR2 ANQGSEA, per germline. V shed 5 bases and J 6 bases; nucleotides not matched to a gene: 6. The CDR3 is 13 residues long. This chain's CDR3 is CSVLQGAHDTQYF. The CDR3 nucleotides are TGCAGCGTTCTACAGGGGGCGCACGATACGCAGTATTTT.

This clonotype was counted at least ten times. With the library built for alpha chains, this beta chain is off target and its frequency is not meaningful. V and J are TRBV29-1 and TRBJ2-6; 7 bases agree with TRBD1. Germline V gene data show CDR1 as SQVTM and CDR2 as ANQGSEA. This CDR3 region has 16 residues. The junction had 9 bases not matched to a gene; V was cut back by 7 bases and J by 0 bases. The CDR3 region has the DNA TGCAGCGCGGTGGACAGGTTAAGCTCTGGGGCCAACGTCCTGACTTTC. Encoded protein: CSAVDRLSSGANVLTF. The whole variable domain, filled in from reference TRBV29-1 and TRBJ2-6, reads SAVISQKPSRDICQRGTSLTIQCQVDSQVTMMFWYRQQPGQSLTLIATANQGSEATYESGFVIDKFPISRPNLTFSTLTVSNMSPEDSSIYLCSAVDRLSSGANVLTFGAGSRLTVL.

The sample holds many counts of this clonotype. Found in a library prepared for alpha chains, this beta chain is an off-target read, and its abundance has little meaning. This sequence joins TRBV20-1 and TRBJ2-7; TRBD1 matches 9 bases. Unmatched junction bases numbered 8, after V lost 0 bases and J lost 5 bases. The CDR3 spans 15 residues. CDR1 is DFQATT and CDR2 is SNEGSKA in the germline V gene (reference sequence). The CDR3 coding sequence is TGCAGTGCTAGAGAAACCGGGACAGGGTACGACGAGCAGTACTTC. This translates into CSARETGTGYDEQYF.

This clonotype is medium-sized in the sample. The library was designed around alpha chains, so this beta chain is a stray read whose abundance carries little weight. V is TRBV7-3 and J is TRBJ2-6; 10 bases map to TRBD1. Germline loops: CDR1 SGHTA, CDR2 FQGTGA. CDR3 length: 16 amino acids. With V trimmed by 4 bases and J by 0 bases, 0 bases remained unmatched. The CDR3 DNA reads as TGTGCCAGCAGCTGGACAGGGGGCTCTGGGGCCAACGTCCTGACTTTC. Its protein is CASSWTGGSGANVLTF. The complete variable domain, with remaining parts taken from reference TRBV7-3 and TRBJ2-6, reads GAGVSQTPSNKVTEKGKYVELRCDPISGHTALYWYRQSLGQGPEFLIYFQGTGAADDSGLPNDRFFAVRPEGSVSTLKIQRTERGDSAVYLCASSWTGGSGANVLTFGAGSRLTVL.

This clonotype was found many times. This beta chain is a stray sequence in a library constructed for alpha chains; its clone size is not meaningful. The chain couples TRBV5-1 to TRBJ1-2; no reliable D call. CDR3 length: 16 amino acids. Trimming left V 4 bases short and J 3 bases short, with 19 bases between. Germline V lookup: CDR1 SGHRS, CDR2 YFSETQ. The CDR3 reads CASSGEGLVGDYGYTF. The CDR3 DNA sequence: TGCGCCAGCAGCGGGGAGGGCCTCGTGGGTGACTATGGCTACACCTTC.